This entry concerns a single T cell receptor beta chain. In this sample, this clonotype turned up many times. Its specific antigen is unknown. Nothing much larger sits one base from this clone, and base qualities are not available. cDNA synthesis used template-switch 5'RACE with a primer carrying a 10-nucleotide random unique molecular identifier tagging each TCR transcript. Each sequencing run produced over 190 million TCR-beta sequences covering 15-18 subjects. The RNeasy kit was used for extraction of total RNA. TCR-beta VDJ regions were amplified with primers for the TCR constant region and the 5'RACE anchor, using the KAPA Real-time Library Amplification kit. Sample indexes and Illumina adaptors were added in a first PCR, and a second PCR then increased library yield. After Ampure bead purification, the roughly 650 bp TCR product was size-selected on a 2% E-gel SizeSelection system. Before pooling, library quality was assessed on a Bioanalyzer, concentration was determined with Qubit, and library quantification was performed with the Kapa Library Quantification kit. Libraries were sequenced paired-end 2 x 150 bp on an Illumina HiSeq 2500. To increase sequence diversity, roughly 24-31% phiX was spiked into each library pool. The study's processing was this. Quality-filtered reads were processed with the UMI-based MiGEC pipeline, which removed over 75% of raw TCR sequences during error correction. IMGT germline references were used for alignment of VDJ genes, and clonotypes were defined by a unique CDR3 amino acid sequence together with V-J genes. Clonal expansion, Shannon diversity and CDR3 relatedness (CalcPairwiseDistances, ClusterSamples) were evaluated with VDJtools, and phylogenetic trees were built with CLCbio workbench. Expanded clones were defined as having at least 8 unique UMIs, based on coefficient-of-variation modelling across technical triplicates. TCRdb took the public reads, trimmed them with fastp at Q25, ran MiXCR for clone calling and kept in-frame beta chains. Each CDR3 protein appears once, grouped with its most common genes and DNA. TCRdb, rather than the study authors, made the V and J calls. In all, the sample holds 40,000 to 50,000 distinct CDR3 sequences, and roughly 2.5% of those were seen once. The ten largest make up 9.5% to 15% of the sample.

From cysteine to phenylalanine, the CDR3 is 14 amino acids long. The retained sequence is limited to the CDR3, 42 bases, with the frame set at the first base. CDR1 and CDR2 are drawn from the germline V gene (reference sequence): SGHNT, YYREEE. At the junction V is shortened by 6 bases and J by 0 bases; bases outside the gene matches: 4. This sample stems from a study of neurological immune-mediated disorders (dated by TCRdb to about 2019). In terms of the full investigation: Among the approximately 34 multiple sclerosis patients, roughly 31 had relapsing-remitting MS and 3 had secondary progressive MS. Using UMI-based sequencing, the study compared peripheral blood TCR-beta repertoires from patients with HTLV-I-associated myelopathy (HAM/TSP), patients with multiple sclerosis, and healthy controls. The cohort comprised roughly 69 subjects: 14 HAM/TSP patients, 34 multiple sclerosis patients and 20 or so healthy controls. The approximately 110 TCR-beta libraries included longitudinal samples, technical triplicates and paired sorted CD4+ and CD8+ T-cell subsets alongside PBMC samples.

On the study overall, not on this receptor specifically: No association of the MS cluster with clinical or MRI features was observed, and the need for larger cohorts was stated by the authors. Across subjects, expanded clones never shared an identical CDR3 amino acid sequence, which suggests that the TCR-beta repertoires in every group were private. In a phylogenetic analysis, the repertoires of 18 out of 34 MS patients fell into a single cluster of related CDR3 sequences, pointing to a possible signature at the repertoire level. TCR clonal expansion was greatest in HAM/TSP patients and smallest in MS patients, who ranked below even healthy controls.

For unsorted PBMC libraries, 2 million PBMCs were used after storage in RNAlater at -80 degrees C until RNA extraction. The multiple sclerosis patients were enrolled in a US clinical protocol that used magnetic resonance imaging to evaluate disease progression. Peripheral blood was subjected to Ficoll-Hypaque density gradient centrifugation to isolate PBMCs, which were then cryopreserved in liquid nitrogen. Here the chain combines TRBV5-4 and TRBJ1-1, with 8 central nucleotides matching TRBD1. The sequenced sample was PBMCs. This TCR derives from a man aged 25 to 40 with multiple sclerosis. This receptor has the CDR3 CASNAGQVNTEAFF. The nucleotide sequence is given as TGTGCCAGCAACGCGGGACAGGTGAACACTGAAGCTTTCTTT.